The 15 T cell receptor beta chains reported below all come from one sample, sequenced in a study of TIL therapy for anti-PD-1-resistant metastatic lung cancer. Time point given: pre-treatment sample, taken before nivolumab and TIL therapy. The libraries were made with immunoSEQ v3. Measured with immunoSEQ multiplex PCR; TCRdb has only the in-frame clones, and not every one. The sample comprises 50,000 or so clones, 70% to 85% of which are singletons, and roughly 5% rests with the top ten. The sequencing used blood, collected at baseline. These receptors were collected from a woman between 25 and 85 years old with non-small cell lung cancer.

J is TRBJ2-1 and V is TRBV7-9, with TRBD1 as a possible D gene (5 bases). This CDR3 is built from 14 residues. V dropped 1 base and J dropped 7 bases, with 11 bases sitting between them. Looked up from germline, CDR1 is SEHNR and CDR2 is FQNEAQ (reference sequence). The CDR3 here is CASSLVLGANEQFF. The DNA of the CDR3 is TGTGCCAGCAGCTTAGTTTTAGGGGCTAATGAGCAGTTCTTC.

The J gene is TRBJ2-2, the V gene TRBV7-8; weak D call: TRBD1 (5 bases). V was pared by 1 base and J by 1 base, with 10 bases between. The CDR3 consists of 16 residues. Germline V gene sequence: CDR1 SGHVS, CDR2 FQNEAQ. The CDR3 reads CASSLGRRENTGELFF. DNA of the CDR3: TGTGCCAGCAGCTTAGGACGCAGGGAGAACACCGGGGAGCTGTTTTTT.

The chain joins TRBV19 to TRBJ2-3, with a weak D call TRBD2 (6 bases). Germline-derived CDR1 and CDR2 are LNHDA and SQIVND (reference sequence). V shed 5 bases and J shed 0 bases, with 21 bases lying between them. There are 18 residues in the CDR3. The CDR3 here is CASSLARGSGLSTDTQYF. Here the CDR3 DNA reads TGTGCCAGTAGTCTCGCCCGGGGGAGCGGGCTGAGCACAGATACGCAGTATTTT.

The chain has TRBV5-1 and TRBJ1-1; 7 nucleotides match TRBD1. Germline CDR1 reads SGHRS; CDR2 reads YFSETQ. This CDR3 has 14 residues. Unmatched junction bases numbered 3, after V lost 3 bases and J lost 1 base. CDR3 residues: CASSWGQRNTEAFF. In DNA, the CDR3 is TGCGCCAGCAGCTGGGGACAGAGGAACACTGAAGCTTTCTTT.

The table lists this clone with a few counts. This rearrangement joins TRBV7-9 to TRBJ2-6; unclear D gene. V dropped 5 bases and J dropped 2 bases, with 13 bases sitting between them. In germline, CDR1 is SEHNR, CDR2 FQNEAQ (reference sequence). The CDR3 spans 16 residues. The CDR3 sequence is CASSSIRVPGANVLTF. In DNA, the CDR3 is TGTGCCAGCAGCAGCATAAGGGTACCTGGGGCCAACGTCCTGACTTTC. Supplemented by reference TRBV7-9 and TRBJ2-6, the full variable domain reads DTGVSQNPRHKITKRGQNVTFRCDPISEHNRLYWYRQTLGQGPEFLTYFQNEAQLEKSRLLSDRFSAERPKGSFSTLEIQRTEQGDSAMYLCASSSIRVPGANVLTFGAGSRLTVL.

The rearrangement uses TRBV6-6 and TRBJ2-7; 8 bases align to TRBD2. The ends lost 6 bases at V and 6 bases at J; junction bases unmatched: 10. The germline V gene encodes CDR1 MNHNY and CDR2 SVGAGI (reference sequence). The CDR3 has 14 residues. CDR3 sequence (DNA): TGTGCCAGCAGCCCCGGACTAGCTCTAGCCGAGCAGTACTTC. This gives the protein CASSPGLALAEQYF.

V and J are TRBV15 and TRBJ2-7; 7 positions match TRBD1. Looked up from germline, CDR1 is LNHNV and CDR2 is YYDKDF (reference sequence). The CDR3 extends over 14 amino acids. Trimming cost V 4 bases and J 4 bases; bases outside gene matches: 7. CDR3 amino acids: CATSTDRAGYEQYF. Here the CDR3 DNA reads TGTGCCACCAGCACCGACAGGGCAGGTTACGAGCAGTACTTC.

The rearrangement joins TRBV6-9 to TRBJ1-2; D remains ambiguous. This CDR3 spans 15 amino acids. Deletions cut 3 bases from V and 0 bases from J, with 11 bases between. Germline CDR1 MNHGY, CDR2 SVAAGI. The CDR3 reads CASSYGRASNYGYTF. The CDR3 nucleotides read TGTGCCAGCAGTTACGGGCGGGCATCTAACTATGGCTACACCTTC.

The gene calls are TRBV30 and TRBJ1-3, with a weak D call TRBD1 (6 bases). The length of the CDR3 is 13 residues. V lost 3 bases, J lost 4 bases, and 10 bases lay in between. From germline, CDR1 is GTSNPN and CDR2 SVGIG (reference sequence). CDR3 sequence: CAWSAGVGNTIYF. The CDR3, as DNA: TGTGCCTGGAGCGCAGGGGTGGGAAACACCATATATTTT.

The J gene is TRBJ2-7, the V gene TRBV6-6, with 7 bases fitting TRBD1. After removal of 5 bases from V and 1 base from J, the junction contained 5 bases not matched to a gene. The CDR3 is 14 residues long. Germline V gene lookup returns CDR1 MNHNY and CDR2 SVGAGI (reference sequence). The CDR3 nucleotides are TGTGCCAGCAGTAACCGGGACAGTTCCTACGAGCAGTACTTC. It codes for CASSNRDSSYEQYF.

V usage is TRBV7-3 and J usage is TRBJ2-3; D could derive from TRBD1 or TRBD2 (5 bases each). Germline V CDR1 and CDR2: SGHTA, FQGTGA. The ends were cut back, 5 bases at V and 0 bases at J, with 12 bases in the middle. This CDR3 spans 15 amino acids. The CDR3 nucleotides read TGTGCCAGCAGCCCCCAGGGCGGGAGCACAGATACGCAGTATTTT. Translated, it gives CASSPQGGSTDTQYF.

The V call is TRBV27, the J call TRBJ1-2; 7 nucleotides line up with TRBD1. The CDR3 totals 15 residues. With V trimmed by 2 bases and J by 6 bases, 9 bases remained unmatched. Germline lookup yields CDR1 MNHEY and CDR2 SMNVEV (reference sequence). CDR3: CASSLRNRGWDGYTF. The CDR3 coding sequence is TGTGCCAGCAGTTTAAGGAACAGGGGTTGGGATGGCTACACCTTC.

The chain is built from TRBV5-1 and TRBJ2-5, with D hard to call. Germline lookup yields CDR1 SGHRS and CDR2 YFSETQ. This CDR3 has 13 amino acids. Between the trimmed V and J ends, which lost 0 bases and 4 bases, there was a span of 7 bases. CDR3: CASSLGQSETQYF. The CDR3 DNA sequence: TGCGCCAGCAGCTTGGGGCAGTCAGAGACCCAGTACTTC.

CDR3 region: CASSFVQGGGYTF. Written as DNA, the CDR3 is TGTGCCAGCAGTTTCGTACAGGGCGGTGGCTACACCTTC. The V gene is TRBV28, the J gene TRBJ1-2, with a possible D match to TRBD1 (6 bases). Trimming stripped 3 bases from V and 7 bases from J, with 12 bases between. The CDR3 runs to 13 residues. Germline loops: CDR1 MDHEN, CDR2 SYDVKM.

In this sample, this clone turned up once. The chain is built from TRBV9 and TRBJ2-2; D perhaps matches TRBD2 (6 bases). CDR3 size: 16 residues. The germline gives CDR1 SGDLS, CDR2 YYNGEE. Trimming removed 1 base from V and 5 bases from J, with 15 bases in between. The CDR3 nucleotides are TGTGCCAGCAGCGTAATCTCCTGGGGAGGTACCGGGGAGCTGTTTTTT. Protein product: CASSVISWGGTGELFF. The full variable domain, in which reference TRBV9 and TRBJ2-2 provide the parts outside the CDR3, is DSGVTQTPKHLITATGQRVTLRCSPRSGDLSVYWYQQSLDQGLQFLIQYYNGEERAKGNILERFSAQQFPDLHSELNLSSLELGDSALYFCASSVISWGGTGELFFGEGSRLTVL.